This T cell receptor (beta chain) came from a study of PD-1 blockade in classical Hodgkin lymphoma. Only in-frame clones appear in the TCRdb table, and some are missing; sequencing was by immunoSEQ multiplex PCR. The data hold some 90,000 clones, with about nine tenths observed a single time. Brentuximab vedotin exposure varied, and every patient relapsed after autologous stem cell transplantation. The input for sequencing was peripheral blood mononuclear cells (PBMCs), taken before the second cycle of nivolumab. This receptor was obtained from a human donor with classical Hodgkin lymphoma.

The CDR3 DNA follows: TGTGCCAGCAGTTCGGGACAACTCTACGAGCAGTACTTC. Translated, it gives CASSSGQLYEQYF. This rearrangement joins TRBV6-6 to TRBJ2-7; possible D gene TRBD1, 6 bases. From germline, CDR1 is MNHNY and CDR2 SVGAGI (reference sequence). Trimming left V 4 bases short and J 3 bases short, with 10 bases between. The CDR3 runs 13 residues.